This T cell receptor beta chain was recorded in a study of OX40 agonist ivuxolimab in advanced cancers. The data were produced by immunoSEQ multiplex PCR, yet TCRdb's version contains in-frame clones alone and is incomplete. The sample carries 65,000 to 95,000 clones, around 90% recorded once. V lost 5 bases, J lost 6 bases, and 11 bases lay in between. CDR1 and CDR2 (germline): SGHAT, FQNNGV. The CDR3 sequence is 12 residues long. The chain joins TRBV11-2 to TRBJ2-7; D is uncertain. This receptor was obtained from an adult with an advanced solid tumor such as melanoma, head and neck, liver or kidney cancer. Sample: CD4+ or CD8+ T cells sorted from blood, taken in a trial of the OX40 agonist ivuxolimab. The CDR3 DNA reads TGTGCCAGCAGCCCTACGCTCTCCGAGCAGTACTTC. Translated, it gives CASSPTLSEQYF.